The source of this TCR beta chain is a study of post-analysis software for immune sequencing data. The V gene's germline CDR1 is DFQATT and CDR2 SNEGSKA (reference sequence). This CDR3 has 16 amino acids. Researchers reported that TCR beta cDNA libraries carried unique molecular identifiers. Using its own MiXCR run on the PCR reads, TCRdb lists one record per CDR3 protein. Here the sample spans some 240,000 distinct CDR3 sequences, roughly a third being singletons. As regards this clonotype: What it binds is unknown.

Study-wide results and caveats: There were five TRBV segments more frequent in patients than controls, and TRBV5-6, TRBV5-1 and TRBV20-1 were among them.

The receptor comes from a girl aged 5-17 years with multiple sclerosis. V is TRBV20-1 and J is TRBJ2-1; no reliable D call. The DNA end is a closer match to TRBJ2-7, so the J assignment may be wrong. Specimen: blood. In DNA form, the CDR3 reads TGCAGTGCTTGGTCGTTTGGTGACGTTTCCTACAATGAGCAGTACTTC. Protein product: CSAWSFGDVSYNEQYF.